The clone carrying this T cell receptor beta chain was counted at least ten times. Its cognate antigen is unknown. Ligated cDNA underwent four rounds of PCR with nested alpha and beta constant region primers and SP2. Alpha and beta constant region primers primed reverse transcription for blood and skin samples. A single record per CDR3 protein comes from TCRdb applying MiXCR to the 5' RACE reads. This table has about 48,000 distinct CDR3 sequences, around 5% appearing once. This sample was taken from a study of naive and memory T cell subsets. General study points: Potentially, T cell activation and differentiation skew this RNA-based measurement.

A UMI-containing oligonucleotide was joined by 3' ligation to the TCR cDNA template. RNA was extracted from approximately 2.4 ml of whole blood of healthy adults. The CDR3 has 14 amino acids. The V segment lost 5 bases and the J segment 6 bases; nucleotides outside the gene matches: 6. Germline lookup yields CDR1 SEHNR and CDR2 FQNEAQ (reference sequence). The chain carries TRBV7-9 and TRBJ1-2; 10 positions agree with TRBD1. The TCR comes from a female donor in good health. In nucleotides, the CDR3 is TGTGCCAGCAGCAGGGGACAGGGGAAGGATGGCTACACCTTC. It codes for CASSRGQGKDGYTF.